Presented here are 13 T cell receptor beta chains from one specimen sequenced in a study of blood T cell repertoires in COVID-19. Using immunoSEQ multiplex PCR, the repertoire was profiled, and TCRdb retains in-frame clones only, with some absent. The data contain around 370,000 clones, more than 75% of them singletons. Sequencing used PBMCs or T cells enriched from blood (not recorded which). All receptors come from a woman younger than 30 who had recovered from COVID-19.

The genes are TRBV18 and TRBJ2-1; 8 bases are a match to TRBD1. The CDR3 contains 13 residues. Looked up from germline, CDR1 is KGHSH and CDR2 is LQKENI. V gave up 3 bases and J gave up 6 bases; unmatched junction bases: 1. CDR3: CASSPTGVNEQFF. The CDR3 coding sequence is TGTGCCAGCTCACCGACAGGGGTCAATGAGCAGTTCTTC. Supplemented by reference TRBV18 and TRBJ2-1, the full variable domain reads NAGVMQNPRHLVRRRGQEARLRCSPMKGHSHVYWYRQLPEEGLKFMVYLQKENIIDESGMPKERFSAEFPKEGPSILRIQQVVRGDSAAYFCASSPTGVNEQFFGPGTRLTVL.

The chain carries TRBV7-2 and TRBJ1-2; 12 nucleotides agree with TRBD1. V was pared by 2 bases and J by 8 bases, with 6 bases of the junction left unmatched. This CDR3 spans 15 amino acids. The germline CDR1 and CDR2 sequences are SGHTA and FQGNSA. The CDR3 DNA is TGTGCCAGCAGCTTATGGGGACAGGGGGCGAGGGGCTACACCTTC. It yields the protein CASSLWGQGARGYTF.

A single count supports this clone. The chain couples TRBV7-3 to TRBJ1-5; D is perhaps TRBD1 (5 bases). The CDR3 covers 13 residues. Germline V lookup: CDR1 SGHTA, CDR2 FQGTGA. Trimming stripped 6 bases from V and 3 bases from J, with 9 bases between. The chain's CDR3 is CASSQGPNQPQHF. DNA of the CDR3: TGTGCCAGCAGTCAGGGCCCCAATCAGCCCCAGCATTTT.

V gene TRBV2 combines with J gene TRBJ2-7, with a weak D call TRBD2 (7 bases). CDR3 length: 13 amino acids. Trimming removed 6 bases at V and 6 bases at J, with 15 bases between. CDR1 SNHLY and CDR2 FYNNEI come from the germline V gene. Written as DNA, the CDR3 is TGTGCCAGCAGGGGGGGGCGGTCCGGCGAGCAGTACTTC. Residues: CASRGGRSGEQYF.

The V call is TRBV7-3, the J call TRBJ1-1, with D maybe TRBD1 (5 bases). The CDR3 consists of 15 residues. Germline CDR1 and CDR2: SGHTA and FQGTGA. The V end lost 3 bases, the J end lost 3 bases, and 14 bases lay between the germline ends. CDR3 residues: CASSFTGGSYTEAFF. CDR3 bases: TGTGCCAGCAGCTTTACGGGGGGGAGCTACACTGAAGCTTTCTTT.

This clone appeared once. V is TRBV7-9 and J is TRBJ2-7, with D perhaps TRBD1 (6 bases). The CDR3 length is 14 residues. The V gene lost 4 bases and the J gene lost 0 bases, with 10 bases spanning the gap. From germline, CDR1 is SEHNR and CDR2 FQNEAQ (reference sequence). For the CDR3, the DNA is TGTGCCAGCAGCTGGACAGTCCGCTCCTACGAGCAGTACTTC. Protein: CASSWTVRSYEQYF.

CDR3 sequence: CASSLIVGDGYTF. In nucleotides, the CDR3 is TGTGCCAGCAGTTTGATCGTTGGAGATGGCTACACCTTC. The gene calls are TRBV27 and TRBJ1-2; no reliable D call. Trimming took off 3 bases at V and 6 bases at J, with 11 bases between the two ends. Germline V lookup: CDR1 MNHEY, CDR2 SMNVEV (reference sequence). CDR3 length: 13 residues.

The CDR3 bases are TGTGCCAGCAGCCAAGTCGGGACAGGGCCGGTTAGGCAGCCCCAGCATTTT. Translation gives CASSQVGTGPVRQPQHF. The V call is TRBV4-2, the J call TRBJ1-5; 9 nucleotides line up with TRBD1. J gave up 7 bases and V 1 base, and 11 bases lay outside the gene matches. In germline, CDR1 is LGHNA, CDR2 YNFKEQ. The CDR3 has 17 amino acids.

This clone was recorded at least ten times. The chain couples TRBV5-5 to TRBJ2-2, with 11 bases identical to TRBD1. The V segment lost 2 bases and the J segment 6 bases; nucleotides outside the gene matches: 3. This CDR3 is built from 15 residues. Germline loops: CDR1 SGHKS, CDR2 YYEKEE (reference sequence). In nucleotides, the CDR3 is TGTGCCAGCAGCTTAGGACAGGGGGCGGCCGGGGAGCTGTTTTTT. Residues: CASSLGQGAAGELFF. Full variable domain (rest looked up from reference TRBV5-5 and TRBJ2-2): DAGVTQSPTHLIKTRGQQVTLRCSPISGHKSVSWYQQVLGQGPQFIFQYYEKEERGRGNFPDRFSARQFPNYSSELNVNALLLGDSALYLCASSLGQGAAGELFFGEGSRLTVL.

A remark on this clone: A read error may produce the germline difference seen at one junction end. The V call is TRBV6-1, the J call TRBJ1-6; D gene ambiguous. From germline, CDR1 is MNHNS and CDR2 SASEGT. The CDR3 runs to 12 residues. The CDR3 loop reads CASTEGRTPLHF. The CDR3 region has the DNA TGTGCCAGCACTGAAGGGCGGACACCCCTCCACTTT.

The chain carries TRBV27 and TRBJ2-2; TRBD2 aligns across 7 bases. The CDR3 spans 15 residues. After removal of 3 bases from V and 1 base from J, the junction contained 2 bases not matched to a gene. Germline-derived CDR1 and CDR2 are MNHEY and SMNVEV (reference sequence). The DNA for the CDR3 is TGTGCCAGCAGTTTCACGGGGGGGAACACCGGGGAGCTGTTTTTT. Translation: CASSFTGGNTGELFF.

Here the CDR3 reads CASSQGTGVRETQYF. The CDR3 DNA follows: TGCGCCAGCAGCCAGGGAACAGGGGTTAGGGAGACCCAGTACTTC. The chain employs TRBV4-3 and TRBJ2-5; 7 bases line up with TRBD1. V shed 3 bases, J shed 5 bases, and the junction held 9 bases outside the gene matches. This CDR3 has 15 amino acids. Germline V gives CDR1 LGHNA, CDR2 YSLEER.

This chain links TRBV2 with TRBJ2-3; 8 bases map to TRBD1. Trimming cost V 5 bases and J 0 bases; bases outside gene matches: 1. Germline V gene lookup returns CDR1 SNHLY and CDR2 FYNNEI. The length of the CDR3 is 14 residues. The CDR3 nucleotides read TGTGCCAGCAGTCGACAGGGGAGCACAGATACGCAGTATTTT. The encoded protein is CASSRQGSTDTQYF. Drawing the rest from reference TRBV2 and TRBJ2-3, the complete variable domain is EPEVTQTPSHQVTQMGQEVILRCVPISNHLYFYWYRQILGQKVEFLVSFYNNEISEKSEIFDDQFSVERPDGSNFTLKIRSTKLEDSAMYFCASSRQGSTDTQYFGPGTRLTVL.